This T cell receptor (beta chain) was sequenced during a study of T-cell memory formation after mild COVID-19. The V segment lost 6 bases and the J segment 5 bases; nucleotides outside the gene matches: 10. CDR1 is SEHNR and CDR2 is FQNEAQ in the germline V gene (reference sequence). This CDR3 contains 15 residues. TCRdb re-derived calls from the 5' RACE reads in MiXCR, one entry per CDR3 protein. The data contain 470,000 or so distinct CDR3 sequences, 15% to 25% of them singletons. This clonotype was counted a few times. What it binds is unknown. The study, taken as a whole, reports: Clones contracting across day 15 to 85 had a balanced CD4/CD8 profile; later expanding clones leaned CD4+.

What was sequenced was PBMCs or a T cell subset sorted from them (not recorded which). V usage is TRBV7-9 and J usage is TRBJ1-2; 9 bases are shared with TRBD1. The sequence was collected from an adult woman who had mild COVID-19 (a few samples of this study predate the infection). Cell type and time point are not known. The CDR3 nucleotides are TGTGCCAGCAGTGATCAACAGGGGGCGGCTTATGGCTACACCTTC. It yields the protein CASSDQQGAAYGYTF.